This TCR beta chain derives from a study of T-cell reconstitution after alpha-beta-depleted transplantation in children. Notes on the study in general: Surviving recipient cells, namely T cells and thymic progenitors, were the source of high day-60 TCRbeta diversity in some patients. About two months after transplant, alpha-beta T cells reportedly came from several hundred expanded graft clones. When one year had passed after transplant, most T-cell counts and diversity came from newly produced T cells.

Remarks on this clonotype: The antigen remains unidentified.

Using unique molecular identifiers, the investigators prepared the TCRbeta library. TCRdb re-called the PCR reads through MiXCR, storing one row per CDR3 protein. Among more than 500,000 distinct CDR3 sequences listed, approximately 10% were seen once. Looked up from germline, CDR1 is SEHNR and CDR2 is FQNEAQ (reference sequence). V shed 3 bases and J 4 bases; nucleotides not matched to a gene: 4. This CDR3 spans 15 amino acids. The rearrangement links TRBV7-9 to TRBJ1-5; 9 bases match TRBD1. The sample was PBMCs, mostly from graft donor cells, taken 180 days after TCRalphabeta/CD19-depleted stem cell transplant. This clonotype originated in a female patient between 2 and 10 years old who had a stem cell transplant for aplastic anemia, so the T cells may come from the graft donor. The CDR3 DNA reads TGTGCCAGCAGCTTGACAGGGGGTATTAATCAGCCCCAGCATTTT. It translates to CASSLTGGINQPQHF.